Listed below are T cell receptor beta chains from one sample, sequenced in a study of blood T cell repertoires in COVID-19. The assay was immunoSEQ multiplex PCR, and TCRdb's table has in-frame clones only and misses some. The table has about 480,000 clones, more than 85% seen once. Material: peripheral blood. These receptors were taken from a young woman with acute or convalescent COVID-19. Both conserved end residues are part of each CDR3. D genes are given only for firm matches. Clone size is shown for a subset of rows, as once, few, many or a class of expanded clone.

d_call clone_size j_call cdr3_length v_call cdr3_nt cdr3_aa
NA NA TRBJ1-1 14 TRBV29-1 TGCAGCGCCAAGACAGGCGGCTTGTATACTGAAGCTTTCTTT CSAKTGGLYTEAFF
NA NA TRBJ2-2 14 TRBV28 TGTGCCAGCAGTTTATGGTGGGGCGCCGGGGAGCTGTTTTTT CASSLWWGAGELFF
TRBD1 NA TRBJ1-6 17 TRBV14 TGTGCCAGCAGCCAAGATGAGGGGGCCCTGTGGAATTCACCCCTCCACTTT CASSQDEGALWNSPLHF
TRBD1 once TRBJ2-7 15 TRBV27 TGTGCCAGCAGTTTAAAGGGACAGGGGGCCTACGAGCAGTACTTC CASSLKGQGAYEQYF
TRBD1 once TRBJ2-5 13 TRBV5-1 TGCGCCAGCAGCTTGCCAGGGGGAGAGACCCAGTACTTC CASSLPGGETQYF
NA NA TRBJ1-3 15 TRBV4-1 TGCGCCAGCAGCCAAGGCCAGGGATCTGGAAACACCATATATTTT CASSQGQGSGNTIYF
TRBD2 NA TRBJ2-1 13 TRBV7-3 TGTGCCAGCAGCCTAAACACGGGGGGGCCTTATTTCTTC CASSLNTGGPYFF
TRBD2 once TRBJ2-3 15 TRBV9 TGTGCCAGCAGCGTAGTTGTGGGGGGGACAGATACGCAGTATTTT CASSVVVGGTDTQYF
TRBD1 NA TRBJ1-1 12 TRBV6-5 TGTGCCAGCATGCAGGGGGACACTGAAGCTTTCTTT CASMQGDTEAFF
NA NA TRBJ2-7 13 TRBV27 TGTGCCAGCAGTCTCCAGGGGTCGGGGGAGCAGTACTTC CASSLQGSGEQYF
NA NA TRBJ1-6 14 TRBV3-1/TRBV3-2 TGTGCCAGCAGCCACGCGGGGAACAATTCACCCCTCCACTTT CASSHAGNNSPLHF
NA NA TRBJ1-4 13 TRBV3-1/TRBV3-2 TGTGCCAGCAGCCCGAGGACAGAAAAAAAACTGTTTTTT CASSPRTEKKLFF
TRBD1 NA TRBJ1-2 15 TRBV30 TGTGCCTGGATAGAGAAACAGGGGATCCCGAATGGCTACACCTTC CAWIEKQGIPNGYTF
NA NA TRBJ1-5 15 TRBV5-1 TGCGCCAGCAGCTTGGATGGGCAGGGCAATCAGCCCCAGCATTTT CASSLDGQGNQPQHF
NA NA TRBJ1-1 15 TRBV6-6 TGTGCCAGCAGAAGTCAGGGAGGGCCGGGCACTGAAGCTTTCTTT CASRSQGGPGTEAFF
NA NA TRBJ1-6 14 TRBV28 TGTGCCAGCAGTTTGGTACAGGTCAATTCACCCCTCCACTTT CASSLVQVNSPLHF
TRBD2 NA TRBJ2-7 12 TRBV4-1 TGCGCCAGCAGGGAGAACGGGGGGGAGCAGTACTTC CASRENGGEQYF
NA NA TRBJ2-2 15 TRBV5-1 TGCGCCAGCAGCTTGGCCGGACAGCAAACCGGGGAGCTGTTTTTT CASSLAGQQTGELFF
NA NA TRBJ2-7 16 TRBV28 TGTGCCAGCATTTCCTCACGGCAGGGTAACCCCTACGAGCAGTACTTC CASISSRQGNPYEQYF
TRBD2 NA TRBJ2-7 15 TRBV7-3 TGTGCCAGCAGCACCCAAAGCGGGGGGATATACGAGCAGTACTTC CASSTQSGGIYEQYF
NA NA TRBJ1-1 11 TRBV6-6 TGTGCCAGCCTTTCCGGGACACAAGCTTTCTTT CASLSGTQAFF
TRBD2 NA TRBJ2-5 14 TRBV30 TGTGCCTGGATCCCAGCGGGGGGGCAGGTGACCCAGTACTTC CAWIPAGGQVTQYF
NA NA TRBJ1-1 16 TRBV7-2 TGTGCCAGCAGCTTAGTGGGGGGAGTGTTGAACACTGAAGCTTTCTTT CASSLVGGVLNTEAFF
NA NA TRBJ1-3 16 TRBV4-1 TGCGCCAGCAGCCAAGAGGGAGGGGTGGCTGGAAACACCATATATTTT CASSQEGGVAGNTIYF
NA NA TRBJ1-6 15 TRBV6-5 TGTGCCAGCAGTTGGGGCCAGGGGTTCCGTTCACCCCTCCACTTT CASSWGQGFRSPLHF
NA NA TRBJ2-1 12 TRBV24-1 TGTGCCACCGGGGCGGAATACAATGAGCAGTTCTTC CATGAEYNEQFF
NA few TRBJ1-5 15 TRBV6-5 TGTGCCAGCAGTCGAGGCCCGGCTAGCAATCAGCCCCAGCATTTT CASSRGPASNQPQHF
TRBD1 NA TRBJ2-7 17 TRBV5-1 TGCGCCAGCAGCGGGACCCTACAGGGGGCTTTATTATACGAGCAGTACTTC CASSGTLQGALLYEQYF
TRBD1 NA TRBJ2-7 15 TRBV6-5 TGTGCCAGCAGTATGATGACAGGGGCTCCCTACGAGCAGTACTTC CASSMMTGAPYEQYF
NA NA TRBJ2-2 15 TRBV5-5 TGTGCCAGCAGCTCAGGGGATATAGTGGCCGGGGAGCTGTTTTTT CASSSGDIVAGELFF
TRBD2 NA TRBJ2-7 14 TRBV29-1 TGCAGCGTTGGGTTACTAGCGGACTCCTACGAGCAGTACTTC CSVGLLADSYEQYF
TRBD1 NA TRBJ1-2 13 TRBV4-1 TGCGCCAGCAGCCTCGGACAGGGCACAGGCTACACCTTC CASSLGQGTGYTF
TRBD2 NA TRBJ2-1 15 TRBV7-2 TGTGCCAGCAGCTTACCGGGACTAAATAACAATGAGCAGTTCTTC CASSLPGLNNNEQFF
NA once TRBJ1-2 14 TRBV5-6 TGTGCCAGCAGTCGATGGACACAGAACTATGGCTACACCTTC CASSRWTQNYGYTF
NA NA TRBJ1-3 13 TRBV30 TGTGCCTGCTCGGGGGGCTCTGGAAACACCATATATTTT CACSGGSGNTIYF
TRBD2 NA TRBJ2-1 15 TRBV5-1 TGCGCCAGCAGTCGGAGCGGGGAGTGGAACAATGAGCAGTTCTTC CASSRSGEWNNEQFF
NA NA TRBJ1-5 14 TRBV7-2 TGTGCCAGCAGCTCGGACAGTAGCAATCAGCCCCAGCATTTT CASSSDSSNQPQHF
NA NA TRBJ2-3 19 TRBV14 TGTGCCAGCAGCCAAGACGGTTTCCCAGGGCTATCCAGCACAGATACGCAGTATTTT CASSQDGFPGLSSTDTQYF
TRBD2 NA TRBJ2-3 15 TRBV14 TGTGCCAGCAGCCAAAGCGGGGGGGCTACAGATACGCAGTATTTT CASSQSGGATDTQYF
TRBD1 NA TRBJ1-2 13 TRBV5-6 TGTGCCAGCAGCCCTGACAGGGCCCTAGGCTACACCTTC CASSPDRALGYTF